Presented here are 23 T cell receptor beta chains from one specimen sequenced in a study of shared clonotypes between healthy human individuals. Some clones are missing from TCRdb's copy, which holds only in-frame ones; the method was immunoSEQ multiplex PCR. The sample records over a million clones, 95% to 99% being singletons. The sample comprised naive CD4+ T cells sorted from blood. Subset of the sample: CD45RA+ positively selected. Receptors originate from a man aged 25 to 40 in good health.

The chain recombines TRBV9 with TRBJ2-3, with TRBD2 matching over 10 bases. J was trimmed by 3 bases and V by 0 bases; bases with no gene match: 4. The CDR3 extends over 16 amino acids. The germline CDR1 and CDR2 sequences are SGDLS and YYNGEE. CDR3 protein: CASSVGELAGTDTQYF. CDR3 in DNA: TGTGCCAGCAGCGTAGGTGAACTAGCGGGGACAGATACGCAGTATTTT. Combining the CDR3 with reference TRBV9 and TRBJ2-3 gives the whole variable domain DSGVTQTPKHLITATGQRVTLRCSPRSGDLSVYWYQQSLDQGLQFLIQYYNGEERAKGNILERFSAQQFPDLHSELNLSSLELGDSALYFCASSVGELAGTDTQYFGPGTRLTVL.

V and J are TRBV19 and TRBJ2-1; no clear D. Germline CDR1 LNHDA, CDR2 SQIVND (reference sequence). The CDR3 is 15 residues long. The V and J ends lost 5 bases and 4 bases respectively, with 15 bases between them. The CDR3 DNA is TGTGCCAGTAGTTGGGTCCGACCATCTTACAATGAGCAGTTCTTC. This translates into CASSWVRPSYNEQFF.

The chain joins TRBV5-4 to TRBJ2-2; 9 bases are shared with TRBD2. Trimming at V came to 4 bases and at J to 6 bases, leaving 13 bases not matched to a gene. The CDR3 length is 17 residues. Germline CDR1 SGHNT, CDR2 YYREEE (reference sequence). The CDR3 DNA follows: TGTGCCAGCAGCCCGGGACTAGCTTTCGGAAGATCCGGGGAGCTGTTTTTT. It codes for CASSPGLAFGRSGELFF.

The rearrangement joins TRBV6-1 to TRBJ2-5; the match to TRBD1 covers 8 bases. V dropped 2 bases and J dropped 5; count of bases not matched to a gene: 4. The CDR3 spans 14 residues. From germline, CDR1 is MNHNS and CDR2 SASEGT. CDR3 sequence: CASSEQGAGETQYF. The CDR3 bases are TGTGCCAGCAGTGAACAGGGGGCGGGGGAGACCCAGTACTTC.

V and J are TRBV5-1 and TRBJ2-7; 10 bases are a match to TRBD2. The CDR3 runs to 15 residues. Trimming cost V 4 bases and J 4 bases; bases outside gene matches: 8. Germline V lookup: CDR1 SGHRS, CDR2 YFSETQ. This CDR3 is CASSKEPGLAYEQYF. The CDR3 DNA reads as TGCGCCAGCAGCAAGGAACCGGGACTAGCGTACGAGCAGTACTTC.

Turning to this clone: This sample also contains other DNA sequences that code for the same CDR3. The rearrangement joins TRBV5-4 to TRBJ2-3, with 7 bases aligning to TRBD2. Germline V CDR1 and CDR2: SGHNT, YYREEE (reference sequence). This CDR3 spans 15 amino acids. With 0 bases clipped from V and 3 bases from J, the junction kept 4 bases outside the gene matches. The CDR3, as DNA: TGTGCCAGCAGCTTGGCGGGAGGTAGAACAGATACGCAGTATTTT. Translated, it gives CASSLAGGRTDTQYF.

The chain employs TRBV18 and TRBJ1-1; D unresolved. The CDR3 runs to 16 residues. Deletions cut 0 bases from V and 4 bases from J, with 15 bases between. Germline CDR1 KGHSH, CDR2 LQKENI. DNA of the CDR3: TGTGCCAGCTCACCACCTGCAGGAGGCGTTGCCACTGAAGCTTTCTTT. This translates into CASSPPAGGVATEAFF.

The gene calls are TRBV29-1 and TRBJ1-1; no clear D. V lost 6 bases and J lost 3, with 20 bases in between. CDR3 size: 15 residues. Germline V gives CDR1 SQVTM, CDR2 ANQGSEA. The CDR3 region has the DNA TGCAGCGTCGAACCGGGCCTGAGGAAGGACACTGAAGCTTTCTTT. This translates into CSVEPGLRKDTEAFF.

The V call is TRBV11-2, the J call TRBJ1-1, with TRBD1 matching 7 bases. Germline V CDR1 and CDR2: SGHAT, FQNNGV. Trimming took 2 bases from V and 4 from J; bases not matched to a gene: 7. The CDR3 loop spans 15 amino acids. CDR3 DNA sequence: TGTGCCAGCAGCTTACAAATCCAGGGGGGCACTGAAGCTTTCTTT. Translated, it gives CASSLQIQGGTEAFF.

This clone has just one count. The genes are TRBV7-6 and TRBJ2-5; D may correspond to TRBD1 or TRBD2 (5 bases each). Trimming removed 2 bases from V and 2 bases from J, with 15 bases in between. The CDR3 has 16 amino acids. In germline, CDR1 is SGHVS, CDR2 FNYEAQ. CDR3 loop: CASSLRGGTKQETQYF. Here the CDR3 DNA reads TGTGCCAGCAGCTTACGGGGCGGAACGAAGCAAGAGACCCAGTACTTC.

The chain links TRBV6-6 to TRBJ1-1, with TRBD1 matching over 10 bases. Germline trimming cut 4 bases from V and 7 bases from J; bases unmatched to any gene: 12. This CDR3 has 16 residues. Germline V gene lookup returns CDR1 MNHNY and CDR2 SVGAGI (reference sequence). The chain's CDR3 is CASSSAGTGEKSEAFF. The CDR3 DNA follows: TGTGCCAGCAGTTCCGCCGGGACAGGGGAGAAAAGTGAAGCTTTCTTT.

The count of this clone is one. V usage is TRBV2 and J usage is TRBJ2-7, with 12 bases identical to TRBD2. V was pared by 7 bases and J by 2 bases, with 3 bases of the junction left unmatched. The CDR3 totals 14 residues. Looked up from germline, CDR1 is SNHLY and CDR2 is FYNNEI. The CDR3 protein is CASIGLAGPYEQYF. The CDR3 DNA reads as TGTGCCAGCATTGGACTAGCGGGGCCCTACGAGCAGTACTTC.

The rearrangement joins TRBV13 to TRBJ1-1; D is undetermined. The germline V and J ends were trimmed by 6 bases and 4 bases, with 12 bases remaining between them. The V gene's germline CDR1 is PRHDT and CDR2 FYEKMQ (reference sequence). CDR3 length: 13 amino acids. Here the CDR3 reads CASRGSAPTEAFF. CDR3 nucleotides: TGTGCCAGCAGGGGATCAGCGCCCACTGAAGCTTTCTTT. Looking up the rest from reference TRBV13 and TRBJ1-1 gives the full variable domain: AAGVIQSPRHLIKEKRETATLKCYPIPRHDTVYWYQQGPGQDPQFLISFYEKMQSDKGSIPDRFSAQQFSDYHSELNMSSLELGDSALYFCASRGSAPTEAFFGQGTRLTVV.

CDR3 amino acids: CSVSHTDTQYF. Written as DNA, the CDR3 is TGCAGCGTATCGCACACAGATACGCAGTATTTT. The genes are TRBV29-1 and TRBJ2-3; D gene ambiguous. This CDR3 comprises 11 residues. Trimming shortened V by 6 bases and J by 2 bases, and 6 bases separated the two germline ends. In germline, CDR1 is SQVTM, CDR2 ANQGSEA.

V is TRBV19 and J is TRBJ2-5; the match to TRBD1 covers 11 bases. Losses at the gene ends were 7 bases for V and 0 bases for J; bases not matched to a gene: 7. The CDR3 extends over 16 amino acids. CDR1 is LNHDA and CDR2 is SQIVND in the germline V gene (reference sequence). In DNA form, the CDR3 reads TGTGCCAGTAAACTTTGGGACAGGGGGTACCAAGAGACCCAGTACTTC. Translation: CASKLWDRGYQETQYF.

The chain carries TRBV19 and TRBJ2-7, with D perhaps TRBD1 (5 bases). The V end lost 4 bases, the J end lost 3 bases, and 16 bases lay between the germline ends. CDR1 and CDR2 (germline): LNHDA, SQIVND (reference sequence). The CDR3 loop spans 15 amino acids. The DNA of the CDR3 is TGTGCCAGTAGTAGTAGGGGATCGGGCAGCTACGAGCAGTACTTC. This codes for CASSSRGSGSYEQYF.

The J gene is TRBJ2-1, the V gene TRBV5-1, with 12 positions matching TRBD2. J gave up 2 bases and V 4 bases, and 7 bases lay outside the gene matches. There are 17 residues in the CDR3. Germline V CDR1 and CDR2: SGHRS, YFSETQ. The CDR3 protein is CASSPMTSGRPYNEQFF. Here the CDR3 DNA reads TGCGCCAGCAGCCCCATGACTAGCGGGAGACCCTACAATGAGCAGTTCTTC. The whole variable domain, filled in from reference TRBV5-1 and TRBJ2-1, reads KAGVTQTPRYLIKTRGQQVTLSCSPISGHRSVSWYQQTPGQGLQFLFEYFSETQRNKGNFPGRFSGRQFSNSRSEMNVSTLELGDSALYLCASSPMTSGRPYNEQFFGPGTRLTVL.

The rearrangement uses TRBV5-4 and TRBJ2-7; tentatively, D is TRBD1 (5 bases). This CDR3 spans 13 amino acids. In germline, CDR1 is SGHNT, CDR2 YYREEE (reference sequence). Trimming left V 0 bases short and J 7 bases short, with 11 bases between. The CDR3 DNA is TGTGCCAGCAGCTTGGTTGACAGTAAAGAGCAGTACTTC. Protein product: CASSLVDSKEQYF.

This sequence joins TRBV30 and TRBJ1-5; no clear D gene. Germline CDR1 GTSNPN, CDR2 SVGIG (reference sequence). The CDR3 loop spans 14 amino acids. V was pared by 0 bases and J by 4 bases, with 10 bases between. The DNA for the CDR3 is TGTGCCTGGAGTGTAGACCTCGGGAATCAGCCCCAGCATTTT. Translated: CAWSVDLGNQPQHF.

As for this clone: The junction does not match germline at one end; this may be a read error. The V and J genes are TRBV7-7 and TRBJ2-3; no clear D. The CDR3 has 14 amino acids. Looked up from germline, CDR1 is SSHAT and CDR2 is FNYEAQ (reference sequence). CDR3 region: CASSQSGLTDTQYF. The CDR3 DNA follows: TGTGCTAGCAGCCAAAGTGGGCTCACAGATACGCAGTATTTT.

The rearrangement links TRBV27 to TRBJ2-1; 9 bases match TRBD1. The length of the CDR3 is 15 residues. Trimming at V came to 6 bases and at J to 5 bases, leaving 8 bases not matched to a gene. Germline assignment: CDR1 MNHEY and CDR2 SMNVEV (reference sequence). The CDR3 coding sequence is TGTGCCAGCAGCCCCGGACAGGGGAAAAACAATGAGCAGTTCTTC. Protein product: CASSPGQGKNNEQFF.

The rearrangement uses TRBV29-1 and TRBJ1-4; TRBD1 matches at 8 bases. CDR3 length: 14 residues. V was clipped by 7 bases and J by 6 bases; unmatched bases: 10. Germline V gives CDR1 SQVTM, CDR2 ANQGSEA. The DNA of the CDR3 is TGCAGCGCTGCCGCCGGGACAGGTGATGAAAAACTGTTTTTT. Encoded protein: CSAAAGTGDEKLFF.

The rearrangement links TRBV2 to TRBJ2-7; TRBD1 aligns across 8 bases. Germline CDR1 SNHLY, CDR2 FYNNEI. The junction had 14 bases not matched to a gene; V was cut back by 7 bases and J by 3 bases. This CDR3 region has 16 residues. The CDR3 nucleotides are TGTGCCAGCACCGTCGATCGAAACAGGGGGAACTACGAGCAGTACTTC. This gives the protein CASTVDRNRGNYEQYF.